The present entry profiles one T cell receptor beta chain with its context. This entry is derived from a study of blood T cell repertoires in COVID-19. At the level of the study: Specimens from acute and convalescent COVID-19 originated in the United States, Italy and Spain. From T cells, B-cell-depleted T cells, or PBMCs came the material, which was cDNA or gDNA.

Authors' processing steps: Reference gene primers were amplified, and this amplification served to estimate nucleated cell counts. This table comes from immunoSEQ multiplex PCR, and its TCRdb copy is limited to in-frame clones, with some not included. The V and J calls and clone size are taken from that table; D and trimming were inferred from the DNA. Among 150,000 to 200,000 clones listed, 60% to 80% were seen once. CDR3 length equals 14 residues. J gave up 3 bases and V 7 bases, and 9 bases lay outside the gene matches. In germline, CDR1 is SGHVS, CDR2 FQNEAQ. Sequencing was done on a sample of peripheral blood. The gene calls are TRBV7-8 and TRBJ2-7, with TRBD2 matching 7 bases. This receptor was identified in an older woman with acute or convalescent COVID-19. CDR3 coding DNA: TGTGCCAGCACTATTCCTAGCGGCAACTACGAGCAGTACTTC. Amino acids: CASTIPSGNYEQYF.